The 20 T cell receptor beta chains reported below all come from one sample, sequenced in a study of blood T cell repertoires in COVID-19. Profiling relied on immunoSEQ multiplex PCR, and the TCRdb table lists in-frame clones only, not all of them. The table has approximately 190,000 clones, 88% seen once. The sequencing sample was made of peripheral blood. The receptors shown here come from a man between 65 and 85 years old with active or convalescent COVID-19.

The chain recombines TRBV5-5 with TRBJ2-3; maybe TRBD1 (6 bases). CDR1 and CDR2 (germline): SGHKS, YYEKEE (reference sequence). Trimming removed 0 bases at V and 1 base at J, with 12 bases between. There are 16 residues in the CDR3. DNA of the CDR3: TGTGCCAGCAGCTTGGGGTCAGGGGTTGGCACAGATACGCAGTATTTT. Its protein is CASSLGSGVGTDTQYF.

The CDR3 protein is CATRDGSTGSPQHF. DNA of the CDR3: TGTGCCACCCGGGACGGAAGTACAGGGTCGCCCCAGCATTTT. The gene calls are TRBV10-3 and TRBJ1-5, with D possibly matching TRBD1 (6 bases). This CDR3 is 14 amino acids long. The germline CDR1 and CDR2 sequences are ENHRY and SYGVKD. The germline V and J ends were trimmed by 10 bases and 9 bases, with 22 bases remaining between them.

The chain uses TRBV27 and TRBJ2-7; 8 bases agree with TRBD1. The V segment lost 3 bases and the J segment 1 base; nucleotides outside the gene matches: 2. The germline V gene has CDR1 MNHEY and CDR2 SMNVEV (reference sequence). The CDR3 has 14 amino acids. CDR3 nucleotide sequence: TGTGCCAGCAGTTTCGGGACAGGTTCCTACGAGCAGTACTTC. This encodes CASSFGTGSYEQYF.

The rearrangement links TRBV28 to TRBJ1-2, with D uncertain. Germline V gene data show CDR1 as MDHEN and CDR2 as SYDVKM. The CDR3 loop spans 12 amino acids. Trimming pared 5 bases from V and 11 bases from J, leaving 15 bases between. The CDR3 region has the DNA TGTGCCAGCAGTAATATTGCGGGATGGTACACCTTC. Its translation: CASSNIAGWYTF.

The chain links TRBV6-6 to TRBJ1-1; D gene unclear. From germline, CDR1 is MNHNY and CDR2 SVGAGI (reference sequence). CDR3 size: 15 residues. The V end was cut by 0 bases, the J end by 1 base, with 9 bases between. The CDR3 DNA reads as TGTGCCAGCAGTTACTCGGGCACAAAGAACACTGAAGCTTTCTTT. Protein product: CASSYSGTKNTEAFF.

This chain uses TRBV29-1 with TRBJ2-5, with 9 positions matching TRBD1. The V gene's germline CDR1 is SQVTM and CDR2 ANQGSEA. The CDR3 totals 12 residues. V shed 6 bases, J shed 3 bases, and the junction held 2 bases outside the gene matches. This chain's CDR3 is CSVGQGKETQYF. CDR3 nucleotides: TGCAGCGTGGGACAGGGAAAAGAGACCCAGTACTTC.

The V and J genes are TRBV6-5 and TRBJ2-5, with D unclear. V was clipped by 0 bases and J by 2 bases, with 10 bases between them. The V gene's germline CDR1 is MNHEY and CDR2 SVGAGI. The CDR3 extends over 15 amino acids. The CDR3 bases are TGTGCCAGCAGTTACTCGGTGGGCTATCAAGAGACCCAGTACTTC. Its translation is CASSYSVGYQETQYF.

This clone was observed a handful of times. The chain is built from TRBV28 and TRBJ1-5, with 9 bases aligning to TRBD1. This CDR3 spans 15 amino acids. Germline loops: CDR1 MDHEN, CDR2 SYDVKM. The J segment lost 0 bases and the V segment lost 6 bases, leaving 3 bases of the junction unmatched. This chain's CDR3 is CASSTGQGSNQPQHF. DNA for the CDR3: TGTGCCAGCAGCACGGGACAGGGTAGCAATCAGCCCCAGCATTTT.

This chain joins TRBV2 and TRBJ2-7, with 11 nucleotides matching TRBD1. CDR1 SNHLY and CDR2 FYNNEI come from the germline V gene. The J segment lost 2 bases and the V segment lost 5 bases, leaving 5 bases of the junction unmatched. The CDR3 is 15 amino acids. The CDR3 nucleotides read TGTGCCAGCAGTTTCGGACAGGGGGCGACCTACGAGCAGTACTTC. This translates into CASSFGQGATYEQYF.

This chain joins TRBV28 and TRBJ2-3; D gene uncertain. CDR1 and CDR2 (germline): MDHEN, SYDVKM. The CDR3 is 13 residues long. V lost 9 bases and J 4 bases, leaving 14 bases between the germline ends. The CDR3 nucleotides are TGTGCCAGTTCCAAACACATATCAGATACGCAGTATTTT. It yields the protein CASSKHISDTQYF. Using reference TRBV28 and TRBJ2-3 for the parts outside the CDR3, the full variable domain is DVKVTQSSRYLVKRTGEKVFLECVQDMDHENMFWYRQDPGLGLRLIYFSYDVKMKEKGDIPEGYSVSREKKERFSLILESASTNQTSMYLCASSKHISDTQYFGPGTRLTVL.

CDR3 sequence reads: CASSRGQGWYEQYF. In nucleotides, the CDR3 is TGTGCCAGCAGCCGGGGACAGGGTTGGTACGAGCAGTACTTC. V is TRBV5-6 and J is TRBJ2-7; 9 nucleotides line up with TRBD1. Germline V gene data show CDR1 as SGHDT and CDR2 as YYEEEE. The CDR3 contains 14 residues. The V gene end was trimmed by 4 bases and the J gene end by 4 bases; junction bases not matched to a gene: 6.

Of note for this clone: This specimen includes other DNA sequences encoding the same CDR3. The genes are TRBV18 and TRBJ2-7, with TRBD1 matching over 8 bases. V gave up 1 base and J gave up 1 base; unmatched junction bases: 3. CDR3 length: 15 residues. The germline V gene has CDR1 KGHSH and CDR2 LQKENI. CDR3 protein: CASSPRQGASYEQYF. The CDR3 DNA sequence: TGTGCCAGCTCACCACGGCAGGGGGCTTCCTACGAGCAGTACTTC.

In DNA, the CDR3 is TGTGCCAGCACCAAAGGGGCGGGAATGAACACTGAAGCTTTCTTT. It encodes CASTKGAGMNTEAFF. This chain uses TRBV6-5 with TRBJ1-1; D perhaps matches TRBD1 (5 bases). Germline CDR1 and CDR2: MNHEY and SVGAGI. CDR3 length equals 15 residues. V lost 7 bases and J lost 0, with 15 bases in between.

The DNA of the CDR3 is TGCAGCGTTGAACTCCGGGAGGGGTCATTACTCACAGATACGCAGTATTTT. Amino acid sequence: CSVELREGSLLTDTQYF. This sequence joins TRBV29-1 and TRBJ2-3; 8 nucleotides line up with TRBD2. The CDR3 is 17 amino acids. V lost 2 bases and J lost 2; bases outside the gene matches: 12. CDR1 and CDR2 (germline): SQVTM, ANQGSEA.

The DNA of the CDR3 is TGTGCCAGCAGACGGTCTTGGGCGAATGAGCAGTTCTTC. Protein: CASRRSWANEQFF. The chain carries TRBV6-5 and TRBJ2-1; D unresolved. V was trimmed by 6 bases and J by 7 bases, leaving 13 bases between them. The CDR3 length is 13 residues. The germline V gene has CDR1 MNHEY and CDR2 SVGAGI.

The V and J genes are TRBV27 and TRBJ2-7, with D unresolved. With 0 bases removed from V and 1 base from J, the gap between germline ends came to 13 bases. The CDR3 is 16 residues long. Germline V gives CDR1 MNHEY, CDR2 SMNVEV (reference sequence). CDR3: CASSLSWLASSYEQYF. The CDR3 DNA reads TGTGCCAGCAGTTTATCATGGCTCGCCAGTTCCTACGAGCAGTACTTC.

This clone has just a few counts. This chain uses TRBV19 with TRBJ2-1, with D possibly matching TRBD2 (5 bases). Trimming left V 9 bases short and J 4 bases short, with 7 bases between. Germline V CDR1 and CDR2: LNHDA, SQIVND (reference sequence). This CDR3 region has 11 residues. The CDR3 region is CASRRYNEQFF. The CDR3 DNA follows: TGTGCCAGCCGGAGGTACAATGAGCAGTTCTTC.

This rearrangement joins TRBV5-1 to TRBJ2-1; 12 bases align to TRBD1. Per the germline V gene, CDR1 is SGHRS and CDR2 is YFSETQ. The CDR3 spans 15 residues. Germline trimming cut 5 bases from V and 8 bases from J; bases unmatched to any gene: 8. The CDR3 loop is CASSSGQGAIYEQFF. CDR3 nucleotides: TGCGCCAGCAGTTCGGGACAGGGGGCGATATATGAGCAGTTCTTC.

The chain is built from TRBV19 and TRBJ1-5, with 8 bases fitting TRBD1. The V gene's germline CDR1 is LNHDA and CDR2 SQIVND (reference sequence). CDR3 length: 18 residues. V dropped 5 bases and J dropped 4; count of bases not matched to a gene: 16. CDR3 loop: CASSRGWAARTGNQPQHF. The CDR3 DNA sequence: TGTGCCAGTAGTCGGGGATGGGCCGCCCGGACAGGGAATCAGCCCCAGCATTTT.

In its sample, this clone was seen once. V usage is TRBV5-1 and J usage is TRBJ2-7, with 11 bases identical to TRBD2. CDR3 length: 17 amino acids. V shed 4 bases and J 1 base; nucleotides not matched to a gene: 10. Germline V gives CDR1 SGHRS, CDR2 YFSETQ. The CDR3 DNA sequence: TGCGCCAGCAGCCGCCTGACTAGCGGGATAGGGTCCTACGAGCAGTACTTC. Amino acids: CASSRLTSGIGSYEQYF.